This T cell receptor (beta chain) was documented in a study of shared clonotypes between healthy human individuals. This clone occurred once. Sequencing was performed with immunoSEQ multiplex PCR; in TCRdb, only in-frame clones are kept and a portion is missing. The data contain about 2.3 million clones, around 93% of them singletons. Between the trimmed V and J ends, which lost 3 bases and 4 bases, there was a span of 13 bases. The CDR3 contains 14 residues. Germline lookup yields CDR1 MDHEN and CDR2 SYDVKM. This TCR was recovered from a man in his late teens or twenties in good health. Some clones in this sample may be carry-over from other donors' samples. V gene TRBV28 combines with J gene TRBJ2-7; D possibly uses TRBD1 or TRBD2 (5 bases each). Sequencing was done on a sample of naive CD4+ T cells from PBMCs. Sample subset: CD45RA+ positively selected. The DNA of the CDR3 is TGTGCCAGCAGTTTTCGGGGCTGGACTTACGAGCAGTACTTC. As protein: CASSFRGWTYEQYF. The full variable domain, its missing parts supplied by reference TRBV28 and TRBJ2-7, is DVKVTQSSRYLVKRTGEKVFLECVQDMDHENMFWYRQDPGLGLRLIYFSYDVKMKEKGDIPEGYSVSREKKERFSLILESASTNQTSMYLCASSFRGWTYEQYFGPGTRLTVT.